This TCR beta chain was obtained from a study of PD-L1 blockade in urothelial cancer. Broader study findings: Blood clones associated with the tumor expanded more at 3 weeks in durable-benefit patients.

This clone appeared a single time. Its specificity is not known. The assay was immunoSEQ multiplex PCR, and TCRdb's table has in-frame clones only and misses some. The sample contains 50,000 to 65,000 clones, approximately 80% of which appear only once. Between the trimmed V and J ends, which lost 8 bases and 0 bases, there was a span of 13 bases. CDR1 and CDR2 from the germline V gene are GTSNPN and SVGIG (reference sequence). CDR3 length: 14 residues. The time point was: pretreatment peripheral blood. The rearrangement uses TRBV30 and TRBJ1-4, with no clear D. The specimen comprised PBMCs, sampled around atezolizumab (anti-PD-L1) treatment. This TCR derives from a man in his 70s with urothelial cancer. The CDR3 DNA is TGTGCCCGGACTTCAGGCACAACTAATGAAAAACTGTTTTTT. This translates into CARTSGTTNEKLFF.